One sample yielded the 9 T cell receptor beta chains listed below, sequenced in a study of blood T cell repertoires in COVID-19. The protocol was immunoSEQ multiplex PCR, while the TCRdb copy is restricted to in-frame clones and leaves out a portion. The data show some 400,000 clones, around 87% seen once. Sequencing input: peripheral blood. These receptors originate from an older woman with COVID-19, enrolled during active disease.

The chain has TRBV14 and TRBJ2-1; D is unclear. CDR3 length: 13 amino acids. V was pared by 3 bases and J by 9 bases, with 12 bases between. The germline V gene encodes CDR1 SGHDN and CDR2 FVKESK. CDR3 coding DNA: TGTGCCAGCAGCCAGATCATCCTCGGTGAGCAGTTCTTC. As protein: CASSQIILGEQFF.

The rearrangement joins TRBV5-1 to TRBJ2-2; 9 nucleotides line up with TRBD1. J lost 6 bases, V lost 3 bases, and 12 bases had no gene match. The CDR3 has 17 residues. CDR1 and CDR2 from the germline V gene are SGHRS and YFSETQ. The DNA of the CDR3 is TGCGCCAGCAGCTCGGGACAGGGAGGCCTTAACGCCGGGGAGCTGTTTTTT. Translated, it gives CASSSGQGGLNAGELFF. Supplemented by reference TRBV5-1 and TRBJ2-2, the full variable domain reads KAGVTQTPRYLIKTRGQQVTLSCSPISGHRSVSWYQQTPGQGLQFLFEYFSETQRNKGNFPGRFSGRQFSNSRSEMNVSTLELGDSALYLCASSSGQGGLNAGELFFGEGSRLTVL.

In its sample, this clone was seen a few times. This chain joins TRBV5-4 and TRBJ1-1; 7 bases are shared with TRBD1. CDR3 length equals 13 residues. J was trimmed by 6 bases and V by 4 bases; bases with no gene match: 6. Germline V gene lookup returns CDR1 SGHNT and CDR2 YYREEE (reference sequence). The CDR3 loop is CASSPPGQAEAFF. CDR3 DNA: TGTGCCAGCAGCCCCCCCGGACAGGCTGAAGCTTTCTTT. Full variable domain (remainder filled in from reference TRBV5-4 and TRBJ1-1): ETGVTQSPTHLIKTRGQQVTLRCSSQSGHNTVSWYQQALGQGPQFIFQYYREEENGRGNFPPRFSGLQFPNYSSELNVNALELDDSALYLCASSPPGQAEAFFGQGTRLTVV.

This rearrangement joins TRBV6-5 to TRBJ1-1; D gene unclear. Trimming pared 9 bases from V and 2 bases from J, leaving 13 bases between. The CDR3 extends over 13 amino acids. Germline CDR1 reads MNHEY; CDR2 reads SVGAGI. For the CDR3, the DNA is TGTGCCAGTAGAGTGAGGAGAAACACTGAAGCTTTCTTT. It encodes CASRVRRNTEAFF.

V and J are TRBV27 and TRBJ1-1; unclear D gene. This CDR3 has 13 amino acids. Germline-derived CDR1 and CDR2 are MNHEY and SMNVEV (reference sequence). Trimming removed 6 bases from V and 4 bases from J, with 12 bases in between. CDR3 DNA sequence: TGTGCCAGCAGAGTCCTCCGGGGCACTGAAGCTTTCTTT. It translates to CASRVLRGTEAFF.

The sample holds a few counts of this clone. The J gene is TRBJ1-1, the V gene TRBV30, with a tentative D call TRBD1 (6 bases). The CDR3 contains 13 residues. Deletions cut 2 bases from V and 4 bases from J, with 11 bases between. Germline-derived CDR1 and CDR2 are GTSNPN and SVGIG (reference sequence). As DNA, the CDR3 is TGTGCCTGGAGTTATACAGGGACCACTGAAGCTTTCTTT. Protein sequence: CAWSYTGTTEAFF.

Comment on this clone: At one boundary the junction diverges from the germline segment, which might be a read error. The chain is built from TRBV7-7 and TRBJ1-1; 9 nucleotides align to TRBD1. This CDR3 has 14 amino acids. Germline CDR1 is SSHAT and CDR2 is FNYEAQ (reference sequence). The chain's CDR3 is CASSKDRGSTEAFF. The CDR3 bases are TGTGCTAGCAGTAAGGACAGGGGTTCTACTGAAGCTTTCTTT.

The chain joins TRBV6-4 to TRBJ1-2; TRBD1 might be the D (5 bases). This CDR3 contains 14 residues. With 2 bases removed from V and 3 bases from J, the gap between germline ends came to 10 bases. Germline lookup yields CDR1 MRHNA and CDR2 SNTAGT. The CDR3 sequence is CASSDRAGDYGYTF. The CDR3 coding sequence is TGTGCCAGCAGTGACAGGGCGGGGGACTATGGCTACACCTTC.

The chain joins TRBV18 to TRBJ1-2; 7 positions agree with TRBD1. J lost 2 bases, V lost 5 bases, and 11 bases had no gene match. This CDR3 comprises 16 residues. Germline CDR1 is KGHSH and CDR2 is LQKENI. The CDR3 region is CASSASPTTGNYGYTF. CDR3 bases: TGTGCCAGCTCAGCCTCCCCAACGACAGGGAACTATGGCTACACCTTC.